This TCR beta chain was retrieved from a study of T cells expressing NK-cell markers. Study context: It was sorted CD3+CD56+NKG2C+, CD3+CD56+NKG2C- and CD3+CD56-NKG2C+ T cells that supplied the TCR beta repertoires. Seven donors tested HCMV-seropositive and one tested seronegative among the eight sequenced.

Of note for this clonotype: Antigen: not known.

Following a re-call of the 5' RACE reads, TCRdb has one entry per CDR3 protein and lacks DNA. Seen in this sample are 150,000 to 180,000 distinct CDR3 sequences; the ten most common clones hold 37%. Germline loops: CDR1 MGHRA, CDR2 YSYEKL. The CDR3 is 12 amino acids. General study findings and limits: In about 6 donors, dominant NKG2C+ clonotypes were roughly 1.0-7.0% of CD8+ T cells.

The sequence was collected from a woman aged 45-60 years in good health. The V call is TRBV4-1, the J call TRBJ2-1; TCRdb designates TRBD1, a call that cannot be tested without DNA. Sequenced: blood T cells: a sorted CD56 or NKG2C T cell subset, CD4+ or CD8+ T cells, or bulk PBMC T cells (not recorded which). This chain's CDR3 is CASSQDGRGEFF.